What follows are 26 T cell receptor beta chains derived from one specimen sequenced in a study of blood T cell repertoires in COVID-19. Assay used: immunoSEQ multiplex PCR; TCRdb lists only in-frame clones, some missing. The sample lists 190,000 or so clones; roughly nine tenths were seen once. Sequencing was done on a sample of peripheral blood. Source of these receptors: a woman in her 70s with acute or convalescent COVID-19.

The chain joins TRBV5-5 to TRBJ2-3, with 7 bases matching TRBD1. The V segment lost 4 bases and the J segment 5 bases; nucleotides outside the gene matches: 7. This CDR3 spans 14 amino acids. Germline V gene sequence: CDR1 SGHKS, CDR2 YYEKEE (reference sequence). The CDR3 loop is CASSHDRDQDTQYF. For the CDR3, the DNA is TGTGCCAGCAGCCATGACAGGGACCAAGATACGCAGTATTTT.

V gene TRBV3-1 (or the pseudogene TRBV3-2) combines with J gene TRBJ2-5, with TRBD2 matching 13 bases. Germline V gene data show CDR1 as LGHDT and CDR2 as YNNKEL (reference sequence). The CDR3 has 16 residues. V lost 4 bases and J lost 1; bases outside the gene matches: 3. CDR3 amino acids: CASSPGLAGAQETQYF. The CDR3 nucleotides read TGTGCCAGCAGCCCTGGACTAGCGGGGGCCCAAGAGACCCAGTACTTC.

CDR3: CASRPGTYNEQFF. DNA for the CDR3: TGTGCCAGCAGACCGGGAACTTACAATGAGCAGTTCTTC. The rearrangement uses TRBV6-5 and TRBJ2-1; tentative D call: TRBD2 (5 bases). The germline V gene encodes CDR1 MNHEY and CDR2 SVGAGI. The V gene lost 6 bases and the J gene lost 4 bases, with 10 bases spanning the gap. There are 13 residues in the CDR3.

The gene calls are TRBV7-2 and TRBJ2-3; TRBD2 might be the D (6 bases). This CDR3 has 12 amino acids. Trimming removed 5 bases from V and 5 bases from J, with 8 bases in between. Germline values: CDR1 SGHTA, CDR2 FQGNSA. CDR3 in DNA: TGTGCCAGCAGCCCGGAGGGAGATACGCAGTATTTT. This sequence encodes CASSPEGDTQYF. Full variable domain (remainder filled in from reference TRBV7-2 and TRBJ2-3): GAGVSQSPSNKVTEKGKDVELRCDPISGHTALYWYRQSLGQGLEFLIYFQGNSAPDKSGLPSDRFSAERTGGSVSTLTIQRTQQEDSAVYLCASSPEGDTQYFGPGTRLTVL.

J is TRBJ2-5 and V is TRBV2, with 7 bases fitting TRBD2. V lost 5 bases, J lost 3 bases, and 3 bases stayed unmatched. Germline values: CDR1 SNHLY, CDR2 FYNNEI. The CDR3 extends over 13 amino acids. CDR3 protein: CASSTSGEETQYF. The DNA for the CDR3 is TGTGCCAGCAGTACCAGCGGGGAAGAGACCCAGTACTTC.

This clone came up many times. The chain combines TRBV27 with TRBJ2-3; 7 nucleotides line up with TRBD2. After removal of 6 bases from V and 3 bases from J, the junction contained 9 bases not matched to a gene. CDR3 length: 15 amino acids. Germline lookup yields CDR1 MNHEY and CDR2 SMNVEV (reference sequence). The CDR3 region is CASSPRAGATDTQYF. The CDR3 DNA follows: TGTGCCAGCAGCCCCCGTGCGGGAGCGACAGATACGCAGTATTTT.

CDR3 protein: CATSDPNEVGEAFF. The CDR3 DNA reads TGTGCCACCAGTGACCCAAACGAGGTTGGTGAAGCTTTCTTT. V and J are TRBV24-1 and TRBJ1-1; D unresolved. CDR3 size: 14 residues. Trimming removed 4 bases from V and 7 bases from J, with 15 bases in between. Germline V CDR1 and CDR2: KGHDR, SFDVKD.

J is TRBJ2-2 and V is TRBV11-3; 11 bases align to TRBD2. Germline trimming cut 2 bases from V and 1 base from J; bases unmatched to any gene: 3. CDR1 SGHNT and CDR2 YENEEA come from the germline V gene. The CDR3 covers 17 residues. Here the CDR3 reads CASSLRGLAVNTGELFF. As DNA, the CDR3 is TGTGCCAGCAGCTTAAGGGGACTAGCGGTGAACACCGGGGAGCTGTTTTTT.

The chain is built from TRBV10-3 and TRBJ2-1; 13 bases match TRBD2. The CDR3 has 13 amino acids. The germline V gene encodes CDR1 ENHRY and CDR2 SYGVKD. Germline trimming cut 6 bases from V and 9 bases from J; bases unmatched to any gene: 2. DNA for the CDR3: TGTGCCATCAGGGGACTAGCGGGATTTGAGCAGTTCTTC. It encodes CAIRGLAGFEQFF.

Here the CDR3 reads CASSTGQGREKLFF. As DNA, the CDR3 is TGTGCCAGCTCAACGGGACAGGGACGCGAAAAACTGTTTTTT. The V and J genes are TRBV18 and TRBJ1-4; 9 bases align to TRBD1. J was trimmed by 8 bases and V by 5 bases; bases with no gene match: 6. Germline CDR1 reads KGHSH; CDR2 reads LQKENI. The CDR3 runs to 14 residues. The full variable domain, completed using reference TRBV18 and TRBJ1-4, is NAGVMQNPRHLVRRRGQEARLRCSPMKGHSHVYWYRQLPEEGLKFMVYLQKENIIDESGMPKERFSAEFPKEGPSILRIQQVVRGDSAAYFCASSTGQGREKLFFGSGTQLSVL.

J is TRBJ2-7 and V is TRBV29-1; the D gene is possibly TRBD2 (7 bases). Germline-derived CDR1 and CDR2 are SQVTM and ANQGSEA. The CDR3 is 21 residues long. V was pared by 6 bases and J by 1 base, with 37 bases between. The DNA for the CDR3 is TGCAGCGTAACAGGGTTTGGTATTGCTTCCGGGCGGGAGAGGGGATCCTACGAGCAGTACTTC. This gives the protein CSVTGFGIASGRERGSYEQYF.

This chain joins TRBV5-6 and TRBJ1-1, with 8 bases identical to TRBD1. This CDR3 region has 14 residues. Germline loops: CDR1 SGHDT, CDR2 YYEEEE. V shed 5 bases, J shed 6 bases, and the junction held 9 bases outside the gene matches. CDR3 sequence: CASRQGGGGAEAFF. The CDR3 region has the DNA TGTGCCAGCAGACAGGGGGGCGGTGGGGCTGAAGCTTTCTTT.

The J gene is TRBJ1-5, the V gene TRBV5-6; possible D gene TRBD1, 5 bases. Germline V gives CDR1 SGHDT, CDR2 YYEEEE. This CDR3 is 17 amino acids long. Trimming pared 4 bases from V and 5 bases from J, leaving 22 bases between. The CDR3 nucleotides read TGTGCCAGCAGCAAACGGCGAGGCAGGAAAGGGGATCAGCCCCAGCATTTT. As protein: CASSKRRGRKGDQPQHF.

V gene TRBV6-5 combines with J gene TRBJ1-4; D perhaps matches TRBD1 (6 bases). Trimming removed 2 bases from V and 5 bases from J, with 12 bases in between. This CDR3 is built from 15 residues. Germline CDR1 is MNHEY and CDR2 is SVGAGI. CDR3 in DNA: TGTGCCAGCAGTTACAGCGGACAGTACAATGAAAAACTGTTTTTT. Protein product: CASSYSGQYNEKLFF.

V and J are TRBV15 and TRBJ1-1; 12 bases are shared with TRBD1. CDR3 length: 17 amino acids. Germline assignment: CDR1 LNHNV and CDR2 YYDKDF (reference sequence). V lost 5 bases to trimming and J lost 5 bases; unmatched junction nucleotides: 12. CDR3 in amino acids: CATSFSGTGGFGTEAFF. The CDR3 DNA sequence: TGTGCCACCAGCTTCTCCGGGACAGGGGGCTTTGGGACTGAAGCTTTCTTT.

The chain has TRBV5-1 and TRBJ2-5; 7 bases line up with TRBD1. After removal of 4 bases from V and 0 bases from J, the junction contained 6 bases not matched to a gene. CDR1 and CDR2 (germline): SGHRS, YFSETQ. The CDR3 has 15 residues. CDR3 residues: CASSARGGYQETQYF. The CDR3 region has the DNA TGCGCCAGCAGCGCACGAGGGGGCTACCAAGAGACCCAGTACTTC.

This chain connects TRBV3-1 (or the pseudogene TRBV3-2) to TRBJ1-1; the D gene is possibly TRBD1 (6 bases). CDR3 length: 15 residues. V shed 1 base and J shed 3 bases, with 12 bases lying between them. Germline V gene sequence: CDR1 LGHDT, CDR2 YNNKEL (reference sequence). CDR3 coding DNA: TGTGCCAGCAGCCAAGGACAGGTGATCTACACTGAAGCTTTCTTT. Protein: CASSQGQVIYTEAFF.

This sequence joins TRBV7-3 and TRBJ2-1; possible D gene TRBD2, 6 bases. The CDR3 is 16 amino acids. CDR1 is SGHTA and CDR2 is FQGTGA in the germline V gene. V gave up 2 bases and J gave up 7 bases, with 18 bases separating them. In DNA form, the CDR3 reads TGTGCCAGCAGCTTATCTACGGGAGTGGGGAGAAATGAGCAGTTCTTC. Translation gives CASSLSTGVGRNEQFF.

This chain joins TRBV7-2 and TRBJ1-3; possibly TRBD1 for D (5 bases). This CDR3 comprises 15 residues. The germline V gene has CDR1 SGHTA and CDR2 FQGNSA. V shed 7 bases and J shed 3 bases, with 16 bases lying between them. CDR3 in amino acids: CASTRGVGDGNTIYF. For the CDR3, the DNA is TGTGCCAGCACCCGTGGGGTAGGGGATGGAAACACCATATATTTT.

The chain combines TRBV2 with TRBJ2-7; TRBD1 might be the D (6 bases). CDR1 and CDR2 from the germline V gene are SNHLY and FYNNEI. The CDR3 contains 15 residues. With 6 bases removed from V and 0 bases from J, the gap between germline ends came to 15 bases. The CDR3 sequence: CASRENGQSSYEQYF. The CDR3 DNA follows: TGTGCCAGCAGAGAGAACGGACAGAGCTCCTACGAGCAGTACTTC.

The chain links TRBV5-1 to TRBJ2-3, with 7 nucleotides matching TRBD1. J lost 0 bases, V lost 7 bases, and 5 bases had no gene match. Germline loops: CDR1 SGHRS, CDR2 YFSETQ. The CDR3 covers 14 residues. The CDR3 nucleotides are TGCGCCAGCCTTCAGGGGGTTAGCACAGATACGCAGTATTTT. Translated: CASLQGVSTDTQYF. Full variable domain (remainder filled in from reference TRBV5-1 and TRBJ2-3): KAGVTQTPRYLIKTRGQQVTLSCSPISGHRSVSWYQQTPGQGLQFLFEYFSETQRNKGNFPGRFSGRQFSNSRSEMNVSTLELGDSALYLCASLQGVSTDTQYFGPGTRLTVL.

This chain uses TRBV23-1 with TRBJ2-7, with D tentatively TRBD1 (5 bases). TRBV23-1 is an ORF, and what it does is uncertain. CDR3 size: 12 residues. The V end lost 6 bases, the J end lost 4 bases, and 10 bases lay between the germline ends. The DNA of the CDR3 is TGCGCCAGCAGCGGCAGGGTTTACGAGCAGTACTTC. Its translation is CASSGRVYEQYF.

J is TRBJ2-7 and V is TRBV7-9; 10 nucleotides agree with TRBD2. The germline CDR1 and CDR2 sequences are SEHNR and FQNEAQ (reference sequence). V was clipped by 1 base and J by 7 bases; unmatched bases: 7. This CDR3 is 15 amino acids long. The CDR3 spells CASSLGGAGGPEQYF. The CDR3 DNA follows: TGTGCCAGCAGCTTAGGAGGAGCGGGGGGGCCTGAGCAGTACTTC.

The chain uses TRBV5-1 and TRBJ2-2, with 9 bases identical to TRBD1. The ends lost 4 bases at V and 0 bases at J; junction bases unmatched: 4. This CDR3 region has 16 residues. Germline V gene sequence: CDR1 SGHRS, CDR2 YFSETQ. DNA for the CDR3: TGCGCCAGCAGCAGAGGGACAGGGCCGAACACCGGGGAGCTGTTTTTT. Its translation is CASSRGTGPNTGELFF.

This clone was picked up a small number of times. V and J are TRBV7-8 and TRBJ1-6; the D is unclear. The germline CDR1 and CDR2 sequences are SGHVS and FQNEAQ. The CDR3 covers 13 residues. V lost 2 bases to trimming and J lost 8 bases, with 7 bases between them. CDR3 nucleotides: TGTGCCAGCAGCTTATATATTGATTCACCCCTCCACTTT. Translating it yields CASSLYIDSPLHF.

This rearrangement joins TRBV27 to TRBJ1-1, with unresolved D. CDR1 and CDR2 from the germline V gene are MNHEY and SMNVEV (reference sequence). There are 15 residues in the CDR3. The V end was cut by 0 bases, the J end by 2 bases, with 10 bases between. The CDR3 DNA reads TGTGCCAGCAGTTTATCGCGACTCCCAAACACTGAAGCTTTCTTT. Residues: CASSLSRLPNTEAFF.